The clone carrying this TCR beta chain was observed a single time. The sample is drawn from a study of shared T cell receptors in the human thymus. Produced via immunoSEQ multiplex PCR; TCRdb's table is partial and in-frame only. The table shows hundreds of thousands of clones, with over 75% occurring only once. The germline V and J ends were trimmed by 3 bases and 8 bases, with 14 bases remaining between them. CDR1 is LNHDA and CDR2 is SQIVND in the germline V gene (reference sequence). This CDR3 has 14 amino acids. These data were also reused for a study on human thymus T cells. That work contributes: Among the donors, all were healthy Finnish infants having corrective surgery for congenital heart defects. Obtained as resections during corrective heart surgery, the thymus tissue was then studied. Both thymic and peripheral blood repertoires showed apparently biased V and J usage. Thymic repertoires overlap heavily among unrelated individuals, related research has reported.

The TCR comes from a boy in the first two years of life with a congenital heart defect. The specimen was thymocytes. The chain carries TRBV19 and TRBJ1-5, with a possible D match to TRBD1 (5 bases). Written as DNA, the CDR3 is TGTGCCAGTAGTATCCCCGGACATGTGGAGCCCCAGCATTTT. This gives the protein CASSIPGHVEPQHF.